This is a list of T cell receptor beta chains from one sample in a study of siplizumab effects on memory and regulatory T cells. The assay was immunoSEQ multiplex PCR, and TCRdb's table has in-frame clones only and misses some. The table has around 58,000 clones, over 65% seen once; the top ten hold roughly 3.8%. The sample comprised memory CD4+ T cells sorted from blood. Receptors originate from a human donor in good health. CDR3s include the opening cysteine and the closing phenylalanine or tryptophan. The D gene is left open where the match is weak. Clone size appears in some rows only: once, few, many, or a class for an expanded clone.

TGTGCCAGCAGTTACGGCACAGGGGGCTTAGGTCGCGCGCAGTATTTT	CASSYGTGGLGRAQYF	TRBV6-5	TRBD1	.	TRBJ2-3
TGTGCCAGCAGTGCCTCCGGGGGGGGCTGGGACTATGGCTACACCTTC	CASSASGGGWDYGYTF	TRBV2	.	few	TRBJ1-2
TGTGCCAGTAGTATAGATTCGCAGGGGGCTGAGGGCTACACCTTC	CASSIDSQGAEGYTF	TRBV19	TRBD1	.	TRBJ1-2
TGTGCCAGCAGCGACACAAGTCGACGGGCAGATACGCAGTATTTT	CASSDTSRRADTQYF	TRBV2	.	.	TRBJ2-3
TGTGCCAGCGGACCTCGCGGGGGATATAGCAATCAGCCCCAGCATTTT	CASGPRGGYSNQPQHF	TRBV2	.	once	TRBJ1-5
TGTGCCAGCAGCCCCACCACAGGGGTCCACGAGCAGTACTTC	CASSPTTGVHEQYF	TRBV9	TRBD1	.	TRBJ2-7
TGTGCCAGCAGTCGAACCGGGACAGGGAACAATGAGCAGTTCTTC	CASSRTGTGNNEQFF	TRBV27	TRBD1	once	TRBJ2-1
TGTGCCAGCAGTCGACAGGGTGGGGAAAAACTGTTTTTT	CASSRQGGEKLFF	TRBV27	TRBD1	.	TRBJ1-4
TGTGCCTCCTGGTTGGGGGGACAAAACACCGGGGAGCTGTTTTTT	CASWLGGQNTGELFF	TRBV6-1	.	.	TRBJ2-2
TGTGCCAGCAGCCAACCGGGGGACAGGGTGTCCACTGAAGCTTTCTTT	CASSQPGDRVSTEAFF	TRBV14	TRBD1	.	TRBJ1-1
TGTGCCGCCAAGCGGCAGGGCTCAAACAATGAGCAGTTCTTC	CAAKRQGSNNEQFF	TRBV6-6	.	.	TRBJ2-1
TGCGCCAGCAGTGAAGGAATTGGTAGCGGGAACGACAATGAGCAGTTCTTC	CASSEGIGSGNDNEQFF	TRBV10-1	TRBD2	.	TRBJ2-1
TGTGCCAGCAGGTGGACTAGCGGGCGCTCCTACAATGAGCAGTTCTTC	CASRWTSGRSYNEQFF	TRBV5-4	TRBD2	.	TRBJ2-1
TGTGCCAGCAGCTCCGGTTGGTTTCACAATGAGCAGTTCTTC	CASSSGWFHNEQFF	TRBV5-6	.	.	TRBJ2-1
TGTGCCAGCAGTTTAATTCTCTCTGGAAACACCATATATTTT	CASSLILSGNTIYF	TRBV28	.	.	TRBJ1-3
TGTGCCAGTAGCACCGGGACACAATATGGCTACACCTTC	CASSTGTQYGYTF	TRBV19	.	.	TRBJ1-2
TGCGCCAGCAGCCCTCAGTCAGCGGGGGGTTCTGATACGCAGTATTTT	CASSPQSAGGSDTQYF	TRBV5-1	TRBD2	.	TRBJ2-3
TGTGCCAGCACCCGAATCCGGACCAGGCCTGAAGCTTTCTTT	CASTRIRTRPEAFF	TRBV2	.	few	TRBJ1-1
TGTGCCAGCAGCCCCGACAGTAACGCTGAAGCTTTCTTT	CASSPDSNAEAFF	TRBV7-3	.	.	TRBJ1-1
TGTGCCAGCAGTTTACGCGGGACAGGGTACGAGCAGTACTTC	CASSLRGTGYEQYF	TRBV27	TRBD1	few	TRBJ2-7
TGTGCCAGCAGCTTGGGCGGGGGAGGCACTGAAGCTTTCTTT	CASSLGGGGTEAFF	TRBV5-5	.	.	TRBJ1-1
TGTGCCACCAGCGGCCGGACAGGGAGGTACGAGCAGTACTTC	CATSGRTGRYEQYF	TRBV15	TRBD1	once	TRBJ2-7
TGCAGCGTTAACGAGGGGGGCTACACCTTC	CSVNEGGYTF	TRBV29-1	.	.	TRBJ1-2
TGTGCCAGCACCCGTCGATGGGACGGGACCTCCTACGAGCAGTACTTC	CASTRRWDGTSYEQYF	TRBV27	.	.	TRBJ2-7
TGCGCCAGCAGCTTTGACAGCCGGAACACTGAAGCTTTCTTT	CASSFDSRNTEAFF	TRBV5-1	.	.	TRBJ1-1
TGCGCCAGCAGCTTGGCCGGGACAGGGGTAATAGACTACGAGCAGTACTTC	CASSLAGTGVIDYEQYF	TRBV5-1	TRBD1	.	TRBJ2-7
TGTGCCAGCAGCAATATACAGGGGGCCAACTATGGCTACACCTTC	CASSNIQGANYGYTF	TRBV2	TRBD1	.	TRBJ1-2
TGTGCCAGCAGCTTGGTTTCAGGTGACGCAGGGTGGAGAAACACCATATATTTT	CASSLVSGDAGWRNTIYF	TRBV5-5	.	.	TRBJ1-3
TGTGCCATCAGGGTACAGATGGGGTATGGCTACACCTTC	CAIRVQMGYGYTF	TRBV10-3	.	.	TRBJ1-2